The rows below give T cell receptor beta chains drawn from one sample of a study of technical replicates of blood from a handful of donors. Data came from immunoSEQ multiplex PCR; TCRdb stores just in-frame clones and leaves some out. The table lists more than 65,000 clones, roughly 92% of them singletons. Material: T cells isolated from PBMCs. The receptors come from a human donor in good health. The CDR3 runs from the conserved cysteine through the conserved F or W. Fields, in order: V gene, J gene, clone size, D gene, CDR3 DNA, CDR3 protein. The D gene is left open where the match is weak. Not all rows give a size; the values are once, few, many and, for expanded clones, a class.

TRBV27	TRBJ2-3	.	.	TGTGCCAGCAGTCATCGACAATTTTGGACAGATACGCAGTATTTT	CASSHRQFWTDTQYF
TRBV4-2	TRBJ2-5	once	.	TGTGCCAGCAGCCAATACAGGGATCAAGAGACCCAGTACTTC	CASSQYRDQETQYF
TRBV7-8	TRBJ2-1	.	.	TGTGCCAGCAGCTTGGCTGTGAATGAGCAGTTCTTC	CASSLAVNEQFF
TRBV13	TRBJ2-7	.	.	TGTGCCAGCAGCCCGGGATTATCCCCCTACTACGAGCAGTACTTC	CASSPGLSPYYEQYF
TRBV4-2	TRBJ2-4	.	TRBD2	TGTGCCAGCAGCCAAGTAATGGGGCGCGAAACTAGCGGGAGTGACATTCAGTACTTC	CASSQVMGRETSGSDIQYF
TRBV2	TRBJ2-5	.	TRBD1	TGTGCCAGCAGGGAGGGGACAGGGAGAGAGACCCAGTACTTC	CASREGTGRETQYF
TRBV7-9	TRBJ2-3	.	TRBD2	TGTGCCAGCAGCATTAGCGGGAGGGCAGATACGCAGTATTTT	CASSISGRADTQYF
TRBV7-9	TRBJ2-5	once	.	TGTGCCAGCAGCTTGGGGGCGGTACAAGAGACCCAGTACTTC	CASSLGAVQETQYF
TRBV7-8	TRBJ2-1	.	TRBD2	TGTGCCAGCAGCCCCTTAGCGGGAGGGGGCGATGAGCAGTTCTTC	CASSPLAGGGDEQFF
TRBV27	TRBJ2-3	.	TRBD1	TGTGCCAGCAGTTTAATGGGGACAGGGATAGATACGCAGTATTTT	CASSLMGTGIDTQYF
TRBV15	TRBJ2-1	.	TRBD1	TGTGCCACCAGCACGGACAGGGAAGTATCCCATGAGCAGTTCTTC	CATSTDREVSHEQFF
TRBV20-1	TRBJ1-1	.	.	TGCAGTGCTAGAGTACGGGCTGAAGCTTTCTTT	CSARVRAEAFF
TRBV5-4	TRBJ1-2	.	.	TGTGCCAGCAGCTTGTATCAGGATGATGGCTACACCTTC	CASSLYQDDGYTF
TRBV27	TRBJ2-1	.	.	TGTGCCAGCAGTCAGGCAGGGTTCGGTGAGCAGTTCTTC	CASSQAGFGEQFF
TRBV7-2	TRBJ1-2	.	.	TGTGCCAGCAGCTTAGCGGCGGGGGATCATGGCTACACCTTC	CASSLAAGDHGYTF
TRBV5-1	TRBJ1-1	.	TRBD1	TGCGCCAGCAGGACAGGGGAAAGAAGCACTGAAGCTTTCTTT	CASRTGERSTEAFF
TRBV18	TRBJ2-6	once	TRBD1	TGTGCCAGCTCTAAAACAGGGGGCGCGGCCGGGGCCAACGTCCTGACTTTC	CASSKTGGAAGANVLTF
TRBV7-9	TRBJ1-1	few	.	TGTGCCAGCAGCGCTCAGGGTCTTGAAGCTTTCTTT	CASSAQGLEAFF
TRBV9	TRBJ2-7	.	TRBD2	TGTGCCAGCAGGCAGGGACTAGCGGACTCCTACGAGCAGTACTTC	CASRQGLADSYEQYF
TRBV29-1	TRBJ1-1	.	.	TGCAGCGTTGCCCCTATGAACACTGAAGCTTTCTTT	CSVAPMNTEAFF
TRBV27	TRBJ2-1	.	TRBD2	TGTGCCAGCAGTTTCGGGGGGGATGAGCAGTTCTTC	CASSFGGDEQFF
TRBV19	TRBJ2-3	.	.	TGTGCCAGCGGCTCAGGGAAAACGCAGTATTTT	CASGSGKTQYF
TRBV19	TRBJ1-1	.	TRBD1	TGTGCCACCGCGGAAGCACAGGGGACTGAAGCTTTCTTT	CATAEAQGTEAFF
TRBV4-1	TRBJ1-2	.	.	TGCGCCAGCAGCCGCTTACTCCAACAGAATTATGGCTACACCTTC	CASSRLLQQNYGYTF
TRBV6-5	TRBJ2-2	.	.	TGTGCCAGCAGTTCGACCAGAGGCGGGGAGCTGTTTTTT	CASSSTRGGELFF
TRBV19	TRBJ1-4	.	.	TGTGCCAGTAGTATTCATCGGGGGGACGGGAAACTGTTTTTT	CASSIHRGDGKLFF
TRBV6-5	TRBJ1-5	.	.	TGTGCCAGCAGTTACGCAGGGAATCTGGGCCAGCCCCAGCATTTT	CASSYAGNLGQPQHF
TRBV7-9	TRBJ1-2	.	.	TGTGCCAGCAGCTTAGGAACAGGACAGTTGGGCTACACCTTC	CASSLGTGQLGYTF
TRBV28	TRBJ2-7	.	.	TGTGCCAGCAGTTTGGACAGCAACTACGAGCAGTACTTC	CASSLDSNYEQYF
TRBV2	TRBJ1-5	.	.	TGTGCCAGCACAGAACAGCTCAATCAGCCCCAGCATTTT	CASTEQLNQPQHF
TRBV6-1	TRBJ2-5	.	.	TGTGCCAGCATAGACACGGAGACCCAGTACTTC	CASIDTETQYF
TRBV5-1	TRBJ2-7	.	TRBD2	TGCGCCAGCAGCTTGGGGCCTAGCGGGAGGAATTACGAGCAGTACTTC	CASSLGPSGRNYEQYF
TRBV4-2	TRBJ2-7	once	.	TGTGCCAGCAGCCAAGATAATACGGCAACCCCGGGCGAGCAGTACTTC	CASSQDNTATPGEQYF
TRBV7-9	TRBJ1-2	.	.	TGTGCCAGCAGTTCGACGAGGGGACTTTTTGTTGGCTACACCTTC	CASSSTRGLFVGYTF
TRBV4-1	TRBJ1-1	.	TRBD1	TGCGCCAGCAGCCGAGGACAGGGTTCATTTCACACTGAAGCTTTCTTT	CASSRGQGSFHTEAFF
TRBV6-1	TRBJ2-7	.	TRBD2	TGTGCCAGCAGTGAAGGGAGAAGGTCGGGACTATCCTACGAGCAGTACTTC	CASSEGRRSGLSYEQYF
TRBV6-5	TRBJ1-1	.	TRBD1	TGTGCCAGCAGCCCAGACAGGGCGACTGAAGCTTTCTTT	CASSPDRATEAFF
TRBV13	TRBJ2-1	.	.	TGTGCCAGCAGCCCTTTAGCGGAGACCTACAATGAGCAGTTCTTC	CASSPLAETYNEQFF
TRBV28	TRBJ1-1	once	.	TGTGCCAGCAGTTTAGAGTTGGGCCATGGGACTGAAGCTTTCTTT	CASSLELGHGTEAFF
TRBV5-1	TRBJ2-5	once	TRBD1	TGCGCCAGCAGCGGGACAGGGAATGATGGGGAGACCCAGTACTTC	CASSGTGNDGETQYF
TRBV6-6	TRBJ2-1	.	.	TGTGCCAGCAGTTCCTTCGACTCGCTCGGGTACAATGAGCAGTTCTTC	CASSSFDSLGYNEQFF
TRBV4-2	TRBJ2-1	.	TRBD2	TGTGCCAGCAGCCAAACCGGGACTAGCGGGGCCCGTGAGCAGTTCTTC	CASSQTGTSGAREQFF
TRBV14	TRBJ1-1	.	TRBD1	TGTGCCAGCAGCCATACCAGGACAGGGGAAAGAGACACTGAAGCTTTCTTT	CASSHTRTGERDTEAFF
TRBV7-2	TRBJ2-5	.	TRBD2	TGTGCCAGCAGCCTAGCGGGCCTGGGAGAGACCCAGTACTTC	CASSLAGLGETQYF
TRBV29-1	TRBJ2-1	.	.	TGCAGCGCCCCTAGGAGAAATGAGCAGTTCTTC	CSAPRRNEQFF
TRBV11-1	TRBJ2-7	.	TRBD1	TGTGCCAGCAGCTACCGGGACAGGCGCTACGAGCAGTACTTC	CASSYRDRRYEQYF